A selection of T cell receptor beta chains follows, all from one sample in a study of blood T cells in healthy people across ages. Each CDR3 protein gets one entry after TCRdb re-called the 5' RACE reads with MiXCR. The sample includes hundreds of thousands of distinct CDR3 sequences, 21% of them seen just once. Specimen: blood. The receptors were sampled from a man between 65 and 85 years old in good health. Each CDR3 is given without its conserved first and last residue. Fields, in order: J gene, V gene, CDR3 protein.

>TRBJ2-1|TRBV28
ASRPERAGSYNEQF
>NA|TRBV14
ASSQARTSGMDEQF
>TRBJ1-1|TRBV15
ATSRAHPRTEAF
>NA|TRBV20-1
SASPGQGGNEQF
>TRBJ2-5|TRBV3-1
ASTLGGKETQY
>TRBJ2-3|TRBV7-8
ASSLGLTGTDMQY
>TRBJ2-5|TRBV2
ASSEMTSEKETQY
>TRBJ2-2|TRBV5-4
ASSTSGGELF
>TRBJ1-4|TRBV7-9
ASSLGTGANEKLF
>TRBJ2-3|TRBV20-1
SAIPRDTQSTDTQY
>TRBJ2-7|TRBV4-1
ASSLSGRGAYEQY
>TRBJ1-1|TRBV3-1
ASSQGGVEAF
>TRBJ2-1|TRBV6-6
ASSYSSLRDEQF
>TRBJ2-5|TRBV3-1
ASSHGGLAGGPGTQY
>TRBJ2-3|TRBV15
ATSRDRYGDVSGDTQY
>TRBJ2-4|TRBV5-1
ASSSSDRGGNIQY
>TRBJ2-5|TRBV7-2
ASSLASSGGQETQY
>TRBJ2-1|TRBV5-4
ASSSKGVYNEQF
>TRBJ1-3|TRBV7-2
ASSLRGSGNTIY
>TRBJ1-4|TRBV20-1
SASPGAGLF
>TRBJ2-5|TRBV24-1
ATSDGDYRPIQETQY
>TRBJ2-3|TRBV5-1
ASSQGTFVLTDTQY
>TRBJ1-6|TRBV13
ASSLDAPGHSPLH
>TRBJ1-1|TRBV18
ASSPIPNTEAF
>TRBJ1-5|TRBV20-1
SASGGGPQPQH
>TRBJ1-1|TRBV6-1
ASSVQVMNTEAF
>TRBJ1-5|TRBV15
ATSSQGSNQPQH
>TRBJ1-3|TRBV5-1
ASSLRAKGSQAGNTIY
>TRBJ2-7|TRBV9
ASSVEGTGSIYEQY
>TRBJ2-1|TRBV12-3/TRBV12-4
ASSPPSGKGKDEQF
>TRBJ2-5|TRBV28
ASIQLADQETQY
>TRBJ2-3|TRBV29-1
SVARTGLTDTQY
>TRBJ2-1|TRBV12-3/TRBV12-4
ASSFGPTYNEQF
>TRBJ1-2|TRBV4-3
ASSQDSQGANYGYT
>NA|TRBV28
ASSPRGQGAGQY
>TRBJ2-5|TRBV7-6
ASSLIGLETQY
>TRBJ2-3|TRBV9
ASSVKGELAGELTDTQY
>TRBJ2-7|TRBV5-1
ASSNPGLAEGEQY
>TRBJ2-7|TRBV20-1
SALLLLAGSYEQY
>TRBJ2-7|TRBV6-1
ASSEHSYEQY
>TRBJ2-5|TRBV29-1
SVWTSGQPQETQY
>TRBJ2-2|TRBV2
ASSSRDRVTGELF
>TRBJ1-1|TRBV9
ASSVETGSKAF
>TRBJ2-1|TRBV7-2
ASSLSEEEQF
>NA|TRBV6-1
ASSPSGTGTYEQY
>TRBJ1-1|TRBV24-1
ATSETGTEAF
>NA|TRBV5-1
ASSLVAGVAYEQY
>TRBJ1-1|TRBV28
ASSTLGRGFSTEAF
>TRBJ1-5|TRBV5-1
ASSKDRPDQPQH
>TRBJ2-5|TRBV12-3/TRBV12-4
ASSGTSFEETQY
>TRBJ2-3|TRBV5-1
ASSLELAGGRSTDTQY
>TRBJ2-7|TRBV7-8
ASSFDRSSCEQY
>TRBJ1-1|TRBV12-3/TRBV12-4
ASSFTVRGEAF
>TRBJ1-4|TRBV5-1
ASSKETGDPSQKLF
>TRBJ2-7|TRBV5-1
ASQRDPGDEQY
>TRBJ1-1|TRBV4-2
ASSQTITANTEAF
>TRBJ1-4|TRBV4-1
ASSQDPGVEEKLF